The T cell receptor beta chain under discussion was sequenced for a study of cytomegalovirus exposure and HLA in healthy donors. As to this clone: Its antigen is still unknown.

The V gene's germline CDR1 is SGHNT and CDR2 YENEEA. The CDR3 contains 20 residues. After removal of 1 base from V and 4 bases from J, the junction contained 17 bases not matched to a gene. Study-level points and caveats: The authors listed 164 TCR beta chains as cytomegalovirus-associated.

A multiplex PCR was run with 60 Vbeta primers and 13 Jbeta primers. The table came from immunoSEQ multiplex PCR; TCRdb's copy has only in-frame clones and leaves some out. The profile shows about 130,000 clones, over 65% of them singletons. The source material was PBMCs. The TCR originated in a man aged 25 to 40 in good health and CMV-seropositive. This chain uses TRBV11-3 with TRBJ2-1; TRBD1 aligns across 9 bases. The CDR3 nucleotides are TGTGCCAGCAGCTTAGTAGTACAACCTCCGACAGGGGGTTTATACAATGAGCAGTTCTTC. Translation: CASSLVVQPPTGGLYNEQFF.